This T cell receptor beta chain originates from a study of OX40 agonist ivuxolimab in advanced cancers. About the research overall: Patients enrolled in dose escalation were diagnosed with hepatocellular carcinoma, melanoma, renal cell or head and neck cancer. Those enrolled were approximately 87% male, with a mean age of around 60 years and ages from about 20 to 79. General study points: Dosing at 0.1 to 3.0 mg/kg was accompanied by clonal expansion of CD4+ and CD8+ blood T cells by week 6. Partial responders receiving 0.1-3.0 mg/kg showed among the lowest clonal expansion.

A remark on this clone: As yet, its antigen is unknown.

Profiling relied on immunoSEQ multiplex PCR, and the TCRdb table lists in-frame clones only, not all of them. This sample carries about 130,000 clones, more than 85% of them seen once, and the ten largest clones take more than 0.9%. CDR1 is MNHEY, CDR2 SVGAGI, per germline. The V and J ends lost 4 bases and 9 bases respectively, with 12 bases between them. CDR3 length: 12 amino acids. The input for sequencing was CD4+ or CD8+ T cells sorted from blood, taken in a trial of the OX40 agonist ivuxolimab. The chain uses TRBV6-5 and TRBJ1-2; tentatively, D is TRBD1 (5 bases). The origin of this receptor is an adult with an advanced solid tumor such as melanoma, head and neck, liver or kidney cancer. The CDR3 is CASSLGGSRYTF. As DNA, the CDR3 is TGTGCCAGCAGTTTGGGGGGATCCCGCTACACCTTC.